One and the same sample provided the 30 T cell receptor beta chains below, sequenced in a study of cytomegalovirus exposure and HLA in healthy donors. The PCR was carried out with 60 Vbeta primers and 13 Jbeta primers. Profiled with immunoSEQ multiplex PCR; TCRdb holds only in-frame clones, not every one. The table lists 130,000 to 150,000 clones, around 80% of them singletons. Specimen: PBMCs. The source of these receptors is a female donor in good health and CMV-seronegative.

This clone was picked up a small number of times. The gene calls are TRBV19 and TRBJ1-1; D uncertain. CDR1 and CDR2 from the germline V gene are LNHDA and SQIVND (reference sequence). CDR3 length equals 13 residues. V dropped 3 bases and J dropped 0 bases, with 5 bases sitting between them. CDR3 in DNA: TGTGCCAGTAGTATCTCAGTGAACACTGAAGCTTTCTTT. Protein: CASSISVNTEAFF. The full variable domain, its missing parts supplied by reference TRBV19 and TRBJ1-1, is DGGITQSPKYLFRKEGQNVTLSCEQNLNHDAMYWYRQDPGQGLRLIYYSQIVNDFQKGDIAEGYSVSREKKESFPLTVTSAQKNPTAFYLCASSISVNTEAFFGQGTRLTVV.

The sample holds a few counts of this clone. The CDR3 DNA sequence: TGTGCCAGCAACCGAGGGGGACCGACCTACGAGCAGTACTTC. This sequence encodes CASNRGGPTYEQYF. J is TRBJ2-7 and V is TRBV28; perhaps TRBD1 as D (6 bases). Germline values: CDR1 MDHEN, CDR2 SYDVKM. V was cut by 7 bases and J by 2 bases, with 15 bases left in between. CDR3 length equals 14 residues.

The rearrangement links TRBV5-8 to TRBJ2-7; a weak D match, TRBD1 (5 bases). Per germline, CDR1 SGHTS and CDR2 YDEGEE. This CDR3 comprises 14 residues. The V and J ends lost 0 bases and 3 bases respectively, with 10 bases between them. In nucleotides, the CDR3 is TGTGCCAGCAGCTTGGACAGGACGGTCTACGAGCAGTACTTC. As protein: CASSLDRTVYEQYF.

The rearrangement links TRBV10-2 to TRBJ2-7; D not certain. Germline values: CDR1 WSHSY, CDR2 SAAADI. The CDR3 consists of 12 residues. The V gene lost 10 bases and the J gene lost 7 bases, with 17 bases spanning the gap. The CDR3 is CATAAAAGEQYF. Written as DNA, the CDR3 is TGCGCCACCGCGGCCGCAGCTGGGGAGCAGTACTTC.

This chain uses TRBV29-1 with TRBJ1-1; no reliable D call. The CDR3 covers 12 residues. V shed 4 bases and J shed 5 bases, with 11 bases lying between them. Germline V gives CDR1 SQVTM, CDR2 ANQGSEA. The CDR3 nucleotides are TGCAGCGTTGTGGAGACGCTTACTGAAGCTTTCTTT. This codes for CSVVETLTEAFF.

This clone was observed once. The genes are TRBV4-2 and TRBJ2-7; a weak D match, TRBD2 (6 bases). The germline CDR1 and CDR2 sequences are LGHNA and YNFKEQ. Trimming took 8 bases from V and 6 from J, leaving 11 bases between them. The CDR3 contains 11 residues. The CDR3 DNA reads TGTGCCAGCTCTAGGAGGGGCGAGCAGTACTTC. Its protein product is CASSRRGEQYF.

The chain links TRBV27 to TRBJ2-7, with TRBD2 as a possible D gene (6 bases). The CDR3 runs 15 residues. Between the trimmed V and J ends, which lost 7 bases and 3 bases, there was a span of 19 bases. Germline assignment: CDR1 MNHEY and CDR2 SMNVEV (reference sequence). CDR3 region: CASTSRRGGNYEQYF. Written as DNA, the CDR3 is TGTGCCAGCACCTCTCGACGAGGCGGGAACTACGAGCAGTACTTC.

The chain couples TRBV6-5 to TRBJ2-1, with a tentative D call TRBD1 (6 bases). Germline CDR1 MNHEY, CDR2 SVGAGI. This CDR3 is built from 13 residues. The V and J ends lost 2 bases and 16 bases respectively, with 18 bases between them. CDR3 nucleotide sequence: TGTGCCAGCAGTTACACACCAGGGGCTCAGGGTTTCTTC. The encoded protein is CASSYTPGAQGFF.

The gene calls are TRBV6-4 and TRBJ2-3; the match to TRBD2 covers 14 bases. Germline V CDR1 and CDR2: MRHNA, SNTAGT. V was clipped by 4 bases and J by 6 bases; unmatched bases: 6. This CDR3 has 16 amino acids. The CDR3 DNA sequence: TGTGCCAGCAGTGCGGGGACTAGCGGGGGAGTTGATACGCAGTATTTT. Translating gives CASSAGTSGGVDTQYF.

This chain uses TRBV27 with TRBJ1-5; 8 nucleotides match TRBD1. Trimming took 5 bases from V and 5 from J; bases not matched to a gene: 8. The CDR3 spans 15 residues. Germline-derived CDR1 and CDR2 are MNHEY and SMNVEV (reference sequence). CDR3: CASSPGGQGYQPQHF. CDR3 in DNA: TGTGCCAGCAGTCCGGGAGGACAGGGTTATCAGCCCCAGCATTTT.

The CDR3 DNA is TGTGCCAGCAGTCCGGCCGGGTTTAGGGGAAACACTGAAGCTTTCTTT. Translated, it gives CASSPAGFRGNTEAFF. The V gene is TRBV7-9, the J gene TRBJ1-1, with D tentatively TRBD1 (5 bases). This CDR3 comprises 16 residues. Trimming cost V 6 bases and J 2 bases, with 19 bases left between them. In germline, CDR1 is SEHNR, CDR2 FQNEAQ (reference sequence).

The chain combines TRBV18 with TRBJ2-5, with 7 bases that match TRBD2. The V segment lost 3 bases and the J segment 5 bases; nucleotides outside the gene matches: 12. Per the germline V gene, CDR1 is KGHSH and CDR2 is LQKENI. The CDR3 consists of 16 residues. CDR3 coding DNA: TGTGCCAGCTCACCCCGGGAGGTTCCTCTTTCTGAGACCCAGTACTTC. This gives the protein CASSPREVPLSETQYF.

The chain links TRBV5-1 to TRBJ1-1; 12 bases map to TRBD1. Looked up from germline, CDR1 is SGHRS and CDR2 is YFSETQ. This CDR3 has 17 residues. V was clipped by 4 bases and J by 3 bases; unmatched bases: 10. CDR3 DNA sequence: TGCGCCAGCAGCCTCGGGACAGGGGGCGGGAGGGACACTGAAGCTTTCTTT. Translation: CASSLGTGGGRDTEAFF.

The chain carries TRBV11-3 and TRBJ2-7; D remains ambiguous. The CDR3 is 13 residues long. V lost 2 bases to trimming and J lost 6 bases, with 11 bases between them. From germline, CDR1 is SGHNT and CDR2 YENEEA. CDR3 nucleotide sequence: TGTGCCAGCAGCTTAAGACTTCTCTCCGAGCAGTACTTC. Translated: CASSLRLLSEQYF.

The rearrangement joins TRBV4-1 to TRBJ1-1; tentatively, D is TRBD1 (6 bases). The germline V gene has CDR1 MGHRA and CDR2 YSYEKL. CDR3 size: 15 residues. Trimming cost V 4 bases and J 1 base, with 13 bases left between them. CDR3 nucleotides: TGCGCCAGCAGCCCACAGGACAGTGGGAACACTGAAGCTTTCTTT. Encoded protein: CASSPQDSGNTEAFF.

J is TRBJ2-2 and V is TRBV29-1; D is possibly TRBD1 (7 bases). From germline, CDR1 is SQVTM and CDR2 ANQGSEA. The CDR3 extends over 13 amino acids. Trimming removed 7 bases from V and 6 bases from J, with 15 bases in between. CDR3 sequence: CSGGTVGAGELFF. DNA for the CDR3: TGCAGCGGCGGGACAGTGGGGGCCGGGGAGCTGTTTTTT.

The V gene is TRBV19, the J gene TRBJ2-2; the D gene is possibly TRBD2 (6 bases). Germline V gene sequence: CDR1 LNHDA, CDR2 SQIVND (reference sequence). With 7 bases removed from V and 4 bases from J, the gap between germline ends came to 16 bases. The CDR3 sequence is 15 residues long. The CDR3 loop is CASTILYGGTGELFF. CDR3 coding DNA: TGTGCCAGTACTATCCTTTACGGGGGCACCGGGGAGCTGTTTTTT.

The chain carries TRBV5-1 and TRBJ2-4; D not resolved. Germline assignment: CDR1 SGHRS and CDR2 YFSETQ. CDR3 length equals 15 residues. The V end was cut by 0 bases, the J end by 0 bases, with 7 bases between. The CDR3, as DNA: TGCGCCAGCAGCTTGGCGGGTCAAGCCAAAAACATTCAGTACTTC. Protein sequence: CASSLAGQAKNIQYF.

The chain carries TRBV6-1 and TRBJ2-1; the match to TRBD2 covers 9 bases. J gave up 10 bases and V 7 bases, and 5 bases lay outside the gene matches. Looked up from germline, CDR1 is MNHNS and CDR2 is SASEGT. The CDR3 has 12 amino acids. The CDR3 reads CASIVAGVEQFF. CDR3 nucleotide sequence: TGTGCCAGCATTGTAGCGGGAGTCGAGCAGTTCTTC.

This chain links TRBV27 with TRBJ2-3; TRBD2 matches at 13 bases. The germline gives CDR1 MNHEY, CDR2 SMNVEV (reference sequence). CDR3 length equals 21 residues. V trimming: 2 bases; J trimming: 0 bases; junction bases outside the gene matches: 14. CDR3 in DNA: TGTGCCAGCAGTTTACCGAAGACCGGGACTAGCGGGAACCACAGCACAGATACGCAGTATTTT. Protein sequence: CASSLPKTGTSGNHSTDTQYF.

V usage is TRBV5-1 and J usage is TRBJ2-5; D perhaps matches TRBD2 (5 bases). From germline, CDR1 is SGHRS and CDR2 YFSETQ. Trimming removed 4 bases from V and 2 bases from J, with 18 bases in between. The CDR3 is 16 residues long. CDR3 bases: TGCGCCAGCAGCGGTGTTCACGGGGATCCTCAAGAGACCCAGTACTTC. This encodes CASSGVHGDPQETQYF.

This rearrangement joins TRBV5-1 to TRBJ1-1; no clear D gene. Germline V gene data show CDR1 as SGHRS and CDR2 as YFSETQ. CDR3 length equals 14 residues. Deletions cut 7 bases from V and 1 base from J, with 14 bases between. CDR3 sequence reads: CASYRGEANTEAFF. The DNA for the CDR3 is TGCGCCAGCTATCGAGGAGAAGCGAACACTGAAGCTTTCTTT.

This sequence joins TRBV19 and TRBJ2-2; D might be TRBD1 (6 bases). Trimming pared 3 bases from V and 5 bases from J, leaving 13 bases between. Per the germline V gene, CDR1 is LNHDA and CDR2 is SQIVND (reference sequence). This CDR3 comprises 15 residues. CDR3 DNA: TGTGCCAGTAGTATCCACCACAGGGAGACCGGGGAGCTGTTTTTT. Amino acid sequence: CASSIHHRETGELFF.

The chain carries TRBV28 and TRBJ1-1; TRBD1 agrees at 9 bases. The CDR3 contains 18 residues. The trim removed 3 bases at V and 7 bases at J, leaving 18 bases unmatched. Germline CDR1 MDHEN, CDR2 SYDVKM. The CDR3, as DNA: TGTGCCAGCAGTTTCGGTTGGGCCCCACAGGGGGCGTTTAATGAAGCTTTCTTT. Protein product: CASSFGWAPQGAFNEAFF.

The V call is TRBV5-1, the J call TRBJ2-3; a weak D match, TRBD1 (6 bases). The CDR3 totals 17 residues. Trimming shortened V by 5 bases and J by 0 bases, and 19 bases separated the two germline ends. Germline assignment: CDR1 SGHRS and CDR2 YFSETQ. CDR3 DNA: TGCGCCAGCAGTTCCACAGGGAATCCTACTAGCACAGATACGCAGTATTTT. This sequence encodes CASSSTGNPTSTDTQYF.

The chain links TRBV5-1 to TRBJ2-7, with a possible D match to TRBD1 (7 bases). The CDR3 consists of 15 residues. V shed 1 base and J shed 1 base, with 12 bases lying between them. Germline V gene sequence: CDR1 SGHRS, CDR2 YFSETQ. The CDR3 spells CASSLLSGGSYEQYF. In nucleotides, the CDR3 is TGCGCCAGCAGCTTGTTGTCAGGGGGGTCCTACGAGCAGTACTTC.

The CDR3, as DNA: TGCGCCAGCAGCTTAGCGACTAGCGGGGGGCCAGGGGAGACCCAGTACTTC. It yields the protein CASSLATSGGPGETQYF. The chain combines TRBV5-1 with TRBJ2-5, with 13 bases matching TRBD2. V dropped 2 bases and J dropped 5; count of bases not matched to a gene: 9. The CDR3 extends over 17 amino acids. Germline lookup yields CDR1 SGHRS and CDR2 YFSETQ.

This clone was found a few times. This CDR3 is also generated by other DNA sequences in the sample. The chain joins TRBV6-5 to TRBJ1-5; D not certain. V lost 0 bases, J lost 4 bases, and 4 bases lay in between. The CDR3 extends over 13 amino acids. Germline-derived CDR1 and CDR2 are MNHEY and SVGAGI. The DNA of the CDR3 is TGTGCCAGCAGTTACTCTCCGAATCAGCCCCAGCATTTT. Translated: CASSYSPNQPQHF.

The chain combines TRBV6-4 with TRBJ1-3; 7 nucleotides agree with TRBD1. The CDR3 contains 16 residues. CDR1 is MRHNA, CDR2 SNTAGT, per germline. Trimming removed 4 bases from V and 4 bases from J; junction bases left unmatched: 10. The CDR3 region is CASSALQGMRGNTIYF. The DNA of the CDR3 is TGTGCCAGCAGTGCCCTACAGGGGATGAGGGGAAACACCATATATTTT.

The V call is TRBV7-2, the J call TRBJ1-1; 9 nucleotides match TRBD1. The trim removed 6 bases at V and 4 bases at J, leaving 6 bases unmatched. The CDR3 has 14 residues. Germline V gives CDR1 SGHTA, CDR2 FQGNSA. CDR3 amino acids: CASRPQGAGTEAFF. CDR3 DNA sequence: TGTGCCAGCAGGCCACAGGGGGCCGGCACTGAAGCTTTCTTT.